The clone carrying this T cell receptor (beta chain) was picked up one time. Its matching antigen is unknown. Germline V lookup: CDR1 LGHNA, CDR2 YNFKEQ. CDR3 size: 14 residues. The V end lost 0 bases, the J end lost 7 bases, and 10 bases lay between the germline ends. TCRdb used MiXCR to reprocess the reads, holding one entry per CDR3 protein. The table includes roughly 990,000 distinct CDR3 sequences, about a third detected once. The sample originates from a study of T cell repertoires in cytomegalovirus infection. Whole-study results and caveats: CMV-specific TCR beta clonotypes restricted by HLA-C dominated the ex vivo response.

The receptor was isolated from a human donor in good health (CMV status not recorded). Some clones in this sample may be carry-over from other donors' samples. This specimen consisted of cultured CD8+ T cells from PBMCs, obtained from culture after CMV antigen stimulation. V and J are TRBV4-2 and TRBJ1-5; D ambiguous. The CDR3 here is CASSQEGLSQPQHF. The DNA for the CDR3 is TGTGCCAGCAGCCAAGAAGGCCTGTCCCAGCCCCAGCATTTT.